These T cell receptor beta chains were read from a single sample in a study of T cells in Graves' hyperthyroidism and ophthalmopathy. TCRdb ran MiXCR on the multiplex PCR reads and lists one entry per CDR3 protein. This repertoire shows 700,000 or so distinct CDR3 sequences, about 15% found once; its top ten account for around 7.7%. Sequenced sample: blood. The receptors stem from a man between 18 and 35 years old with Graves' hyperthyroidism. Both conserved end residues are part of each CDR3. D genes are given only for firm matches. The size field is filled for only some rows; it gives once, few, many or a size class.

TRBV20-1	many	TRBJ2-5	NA	CSARDEEGTPTLQETQYF	TGCAGTGCTAGAGATGAGGAAGGGACGCCGACTTTACAAGAGACCCAGTACTTC
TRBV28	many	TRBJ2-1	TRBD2	CASSLYGLAGGNEQFF	TGTGCCAGCAGTTTATACGGACTAGCGGGAGGGAATGAGCAGTTCTTC
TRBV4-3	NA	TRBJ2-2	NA	CASSQEAGWGTGELFF	TGCGCCAGCAGCCAAGAGGCGGGGTGGGGCACCGGGGAGCTGTTTTTT
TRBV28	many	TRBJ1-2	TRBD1	CASSPGQGPEGYTF	TGTGCCAGCAGCCCTGGACAGGGACCGGAGGGCTACACCTTC
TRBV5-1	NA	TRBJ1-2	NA	CASSLALGADYGYTF	TGCGCCAGCAGCTTGGCGTTGGGGGCAGACTATGGCTACACCTTC
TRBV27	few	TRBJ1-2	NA	CASSPGRVTYGYTF	TGTGCCAGCAGTCCTGGACGCGTAACCTATGGCTACACCTTC
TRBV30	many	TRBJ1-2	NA	CAWAPGRNYGYTF	TGTGCCTGGGCTCCGGGACGTAACTATGGCTACACCTTC
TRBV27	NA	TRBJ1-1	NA	CASSLWGAGWTEAFF	TGTGCCAGCAGTTTATGGGGGGCTGGGTGGACTGAAGCTTTCTTT
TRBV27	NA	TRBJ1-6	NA	CASSLLGLTGDSPLHF	TGTGCCAGCAGCCTATTGGGATTAACAGGAGATTCACCCCTCCACTTT
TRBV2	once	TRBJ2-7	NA	CAGSSFHINYEQYF	TGTGCCGGCAGTTCCTTCCATATTAATTACGAGCAGTACTTC
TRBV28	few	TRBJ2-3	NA	CASSLPTGATDTQYF	TGTGCCAGCAGTTTACCCACAGGAGCCACAGATACGCAGTATTTT
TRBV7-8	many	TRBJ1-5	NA	CASSLEEVQPQHF	TGTGCCAGCAGCTTAGAGGAAGTGCAGCCCCAGCATTTT
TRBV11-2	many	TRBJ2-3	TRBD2	CASSQWGTSGTDTQYF	TGTGCCAGCAGCCAGTGGGGGACTAGCGGCACAGATACGCAGTATTTT
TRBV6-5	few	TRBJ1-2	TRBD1	CASSYFPGGDRAYGYTF	TGTGCCAGCAGTTACTTTCCAGGCGGGGACAGGGCTTACGGCTACACCTTC
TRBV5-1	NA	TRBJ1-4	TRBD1	CASSLEWGQGEKLFF	TGCGCCAGCAGCTTGGAGTGGGGACAGGGCGAAAAACTGTTTTTT
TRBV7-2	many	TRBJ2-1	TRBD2	CASSLEGAGGPSYNEQFF	TGTGCCAGCAGCTTAGAGGGAGCGGGAGGGCCCTCCTACAATGAGCAGTTCTTC
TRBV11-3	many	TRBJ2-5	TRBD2	CASSLTSGRYTETQYF	TGTGCCAGCAGCTTGACTAGCGGGAGGTATACGGAGACCCAGTACTTC
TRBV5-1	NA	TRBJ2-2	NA	CASSSIRLKDPTNTGELFF	TGTGCCAGCAGCTCGATCCGGTTAAAGGACCCAACGAACACCGGGGAGCTGTTTTTT
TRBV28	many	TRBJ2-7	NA	CASSRQAGAYEQYF	TGTGCCAGCAGCAGACAGGCAGGGGCCTACGAGCAGTACTTC
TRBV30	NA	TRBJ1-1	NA	CAWSTVTEAFF	TGTGCCTGGAGTACAGTCACTGAAGCTTTCTTT
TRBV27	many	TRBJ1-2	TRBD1	CASRTGTEGYGYTF	TGTGCCAGCAGAACCGGGACAGAGGGCTATGGCTACACCTTC
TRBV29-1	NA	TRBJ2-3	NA	CSVFVREADTQYF	TGCAGCGTTTTCGTCCGAGAAGCAGATACGCAGTATTTT
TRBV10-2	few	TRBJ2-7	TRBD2	CASSRGDYEQYF	TGCGCCAGCTCCCGGGGGGACTACGAGCAGTACTTC
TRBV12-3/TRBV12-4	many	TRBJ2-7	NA	CASSNYRASYEQYF	TGTGCCAGCAGTAACTACAGGGCTTCCTACGAGCAGTACTTC
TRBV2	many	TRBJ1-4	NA	CASSPRETNEKLFF	TGTGCCAGCAGTCCCAGGGAAACTAATGAAAAACTGTTTTTT
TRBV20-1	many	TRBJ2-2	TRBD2	CSAPPLAGEGGGELFF	TGCAGTGCTCCCCCACTAGCGGGAGAAGGTGGCGGGGAGCTGTTTTTT
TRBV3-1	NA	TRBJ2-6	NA	CASSHRGAGANVLTF	TGTGCCAGCAGCCACCGAGGGGCTGGGGCCAACGTCCTGACTTTC
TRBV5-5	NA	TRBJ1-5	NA	CASSLVPGTQPQHF	TGTGCCAGCAGCTTGGTCCCGGGAACGCAGCCCCAGCATTTT
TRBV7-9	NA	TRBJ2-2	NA	CASSLAAGWHTGELFF	TGTGCCAGCAGCTTAGCGGCAGGTTGGCACACCGGGGAGCTGTTTTTT
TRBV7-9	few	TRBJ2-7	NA	CASSPRGNYEQYF	TGTGCCAGCAGCCCCCGGGGTAACTACGAGCAGTACTTC
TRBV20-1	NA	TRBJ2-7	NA	CSARDPGTYEQYF	TGCAGTGCTAGAGATCCCGGGACCTACGAGCAGTACTTC
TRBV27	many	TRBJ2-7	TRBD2	CASWGGYEQYF	TGTGCCAGCTGGGGGGGGTACGAGCAGTACTTC